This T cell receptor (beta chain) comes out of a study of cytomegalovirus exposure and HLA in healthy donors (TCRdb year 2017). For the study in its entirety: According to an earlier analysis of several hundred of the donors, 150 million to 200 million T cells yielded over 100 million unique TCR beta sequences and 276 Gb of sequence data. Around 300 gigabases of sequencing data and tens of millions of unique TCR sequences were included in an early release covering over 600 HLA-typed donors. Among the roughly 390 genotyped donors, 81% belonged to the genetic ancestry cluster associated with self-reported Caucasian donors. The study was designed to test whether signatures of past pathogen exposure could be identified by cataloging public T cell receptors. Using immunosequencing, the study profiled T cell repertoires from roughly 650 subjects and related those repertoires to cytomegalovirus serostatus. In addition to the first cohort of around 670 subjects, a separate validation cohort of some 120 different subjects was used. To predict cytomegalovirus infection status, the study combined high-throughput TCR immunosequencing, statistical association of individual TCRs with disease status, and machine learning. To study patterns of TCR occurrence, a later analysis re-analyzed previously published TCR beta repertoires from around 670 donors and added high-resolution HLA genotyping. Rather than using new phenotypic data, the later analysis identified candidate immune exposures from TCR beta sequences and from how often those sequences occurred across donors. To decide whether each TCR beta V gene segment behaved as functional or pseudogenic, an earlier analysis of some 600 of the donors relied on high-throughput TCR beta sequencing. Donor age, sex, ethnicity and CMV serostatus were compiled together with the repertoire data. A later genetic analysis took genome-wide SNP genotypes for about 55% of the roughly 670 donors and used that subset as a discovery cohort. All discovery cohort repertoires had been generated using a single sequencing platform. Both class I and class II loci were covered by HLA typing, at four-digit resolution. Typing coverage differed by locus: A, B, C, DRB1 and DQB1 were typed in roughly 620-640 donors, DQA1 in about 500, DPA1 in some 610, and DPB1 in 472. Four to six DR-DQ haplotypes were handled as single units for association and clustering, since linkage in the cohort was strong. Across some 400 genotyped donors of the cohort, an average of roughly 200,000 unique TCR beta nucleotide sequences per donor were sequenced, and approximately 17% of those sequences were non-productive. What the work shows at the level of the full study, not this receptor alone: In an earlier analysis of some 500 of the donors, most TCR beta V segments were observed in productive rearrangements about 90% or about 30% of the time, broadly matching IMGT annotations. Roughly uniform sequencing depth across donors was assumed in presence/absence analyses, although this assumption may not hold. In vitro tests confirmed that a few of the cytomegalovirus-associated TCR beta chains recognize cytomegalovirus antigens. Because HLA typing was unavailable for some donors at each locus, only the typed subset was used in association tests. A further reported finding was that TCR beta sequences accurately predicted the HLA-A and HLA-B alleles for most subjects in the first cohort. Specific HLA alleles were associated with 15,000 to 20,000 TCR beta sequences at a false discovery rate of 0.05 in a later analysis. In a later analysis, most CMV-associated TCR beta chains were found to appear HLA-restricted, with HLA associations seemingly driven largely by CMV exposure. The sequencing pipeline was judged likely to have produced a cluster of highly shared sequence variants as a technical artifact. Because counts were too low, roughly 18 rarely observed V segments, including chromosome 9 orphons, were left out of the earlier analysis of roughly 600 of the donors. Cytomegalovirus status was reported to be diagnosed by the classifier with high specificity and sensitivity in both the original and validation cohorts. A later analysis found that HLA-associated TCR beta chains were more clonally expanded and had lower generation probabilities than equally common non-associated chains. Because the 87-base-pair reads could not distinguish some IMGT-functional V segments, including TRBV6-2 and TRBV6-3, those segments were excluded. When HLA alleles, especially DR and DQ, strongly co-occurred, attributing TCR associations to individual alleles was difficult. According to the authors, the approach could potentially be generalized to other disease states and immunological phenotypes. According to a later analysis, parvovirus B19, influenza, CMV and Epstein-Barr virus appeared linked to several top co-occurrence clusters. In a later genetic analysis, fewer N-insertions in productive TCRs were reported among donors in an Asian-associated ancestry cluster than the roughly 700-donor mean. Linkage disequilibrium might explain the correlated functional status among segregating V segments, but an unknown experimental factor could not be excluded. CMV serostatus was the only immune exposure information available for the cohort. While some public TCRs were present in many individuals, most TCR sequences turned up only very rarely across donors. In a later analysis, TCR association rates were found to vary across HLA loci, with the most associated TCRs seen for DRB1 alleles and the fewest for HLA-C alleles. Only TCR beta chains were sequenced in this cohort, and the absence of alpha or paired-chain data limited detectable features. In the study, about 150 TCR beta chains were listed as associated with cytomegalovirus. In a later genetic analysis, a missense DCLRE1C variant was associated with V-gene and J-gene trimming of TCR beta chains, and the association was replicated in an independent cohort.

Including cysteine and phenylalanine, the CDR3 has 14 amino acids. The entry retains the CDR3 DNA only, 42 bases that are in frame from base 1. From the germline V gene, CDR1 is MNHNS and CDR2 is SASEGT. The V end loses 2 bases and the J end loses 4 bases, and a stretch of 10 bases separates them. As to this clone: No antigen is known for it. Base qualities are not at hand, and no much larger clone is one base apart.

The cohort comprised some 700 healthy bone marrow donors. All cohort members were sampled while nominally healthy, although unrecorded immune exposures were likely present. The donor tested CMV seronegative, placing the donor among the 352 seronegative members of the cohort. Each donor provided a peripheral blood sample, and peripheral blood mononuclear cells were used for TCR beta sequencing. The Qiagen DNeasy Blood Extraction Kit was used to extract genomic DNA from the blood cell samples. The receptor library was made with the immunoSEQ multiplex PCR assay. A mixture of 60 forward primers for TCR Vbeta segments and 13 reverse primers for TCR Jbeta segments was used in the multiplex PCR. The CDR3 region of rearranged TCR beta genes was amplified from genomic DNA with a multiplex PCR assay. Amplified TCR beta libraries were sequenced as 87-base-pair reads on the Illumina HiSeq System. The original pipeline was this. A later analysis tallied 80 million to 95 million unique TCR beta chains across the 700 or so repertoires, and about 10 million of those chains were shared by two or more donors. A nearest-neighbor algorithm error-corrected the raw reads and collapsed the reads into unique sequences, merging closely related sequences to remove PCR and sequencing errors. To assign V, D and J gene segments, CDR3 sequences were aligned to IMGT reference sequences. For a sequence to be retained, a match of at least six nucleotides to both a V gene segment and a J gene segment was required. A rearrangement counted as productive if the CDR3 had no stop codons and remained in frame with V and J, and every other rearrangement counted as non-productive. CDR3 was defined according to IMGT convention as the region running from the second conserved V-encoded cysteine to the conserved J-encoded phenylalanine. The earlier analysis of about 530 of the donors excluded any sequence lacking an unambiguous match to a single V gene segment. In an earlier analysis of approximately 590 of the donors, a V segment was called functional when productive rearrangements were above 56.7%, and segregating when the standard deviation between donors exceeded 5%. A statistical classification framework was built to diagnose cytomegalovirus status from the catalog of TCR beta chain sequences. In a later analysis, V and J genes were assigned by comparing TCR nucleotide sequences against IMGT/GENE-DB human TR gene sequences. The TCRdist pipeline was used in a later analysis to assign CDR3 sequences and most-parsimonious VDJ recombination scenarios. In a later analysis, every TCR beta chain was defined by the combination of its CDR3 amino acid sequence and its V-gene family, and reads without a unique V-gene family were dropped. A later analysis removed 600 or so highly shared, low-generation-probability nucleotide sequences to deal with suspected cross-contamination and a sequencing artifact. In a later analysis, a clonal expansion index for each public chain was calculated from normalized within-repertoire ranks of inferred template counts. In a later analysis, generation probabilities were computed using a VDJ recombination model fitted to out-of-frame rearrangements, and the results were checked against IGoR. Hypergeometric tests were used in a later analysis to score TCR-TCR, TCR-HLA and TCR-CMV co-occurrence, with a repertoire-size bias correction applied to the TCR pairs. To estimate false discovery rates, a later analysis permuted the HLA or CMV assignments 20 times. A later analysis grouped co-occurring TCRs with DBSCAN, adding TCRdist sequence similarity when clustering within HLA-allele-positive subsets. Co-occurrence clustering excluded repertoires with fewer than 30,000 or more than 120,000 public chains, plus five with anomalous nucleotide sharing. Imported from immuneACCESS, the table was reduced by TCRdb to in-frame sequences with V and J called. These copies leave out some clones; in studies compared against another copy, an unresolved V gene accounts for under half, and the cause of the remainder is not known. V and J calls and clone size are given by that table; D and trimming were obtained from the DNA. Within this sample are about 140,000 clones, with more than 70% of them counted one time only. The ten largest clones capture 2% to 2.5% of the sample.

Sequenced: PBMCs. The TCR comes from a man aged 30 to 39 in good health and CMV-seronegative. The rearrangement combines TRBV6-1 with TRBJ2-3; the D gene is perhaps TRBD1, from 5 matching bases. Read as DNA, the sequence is TGTGCCAGCAGTGAACAGGGTGTCCCAGATACGCAGTATTTT. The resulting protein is CASSEQGVPDTQYF.